The entry below gives a single T cell receptor (beta chain) sequence along with its context. This sample is drawn from a study of blood T cell repertoires in COVID-19. Method: immunoSEQ multiplex PCR; TCRdb's copy keeps in-frame clones and lacks some. The sample records approximately 280,000 clones, roughly 89% being singletons. The trim removed 4 bases at V and 9 bases at J, leaving 13 bases unmatched. CDR3 length: 16 residues. Germline CDR1 is SGHNT and CDR2 is YYREEE (reference sequence). This study enrolled people aged roughly 18 to 90 from around 25 US geographic areas. The TCR sequence derives from a woman in her sixties who had recovered from COVID-19. The sample taken for sequencing was PBMCs or T cells enriched from blood (not recorded which). This chain uses TRBV5-4 with TRBJ1-6; 7 bases are shared with TRBD1. Written as DNA, the CDR3 is TGTGCCAGCAGCCGTGGGCAGGGGGAAAGAGGTTCACCCCTCCACTTT. Protein product: CASSRGQGERGSPLHF.